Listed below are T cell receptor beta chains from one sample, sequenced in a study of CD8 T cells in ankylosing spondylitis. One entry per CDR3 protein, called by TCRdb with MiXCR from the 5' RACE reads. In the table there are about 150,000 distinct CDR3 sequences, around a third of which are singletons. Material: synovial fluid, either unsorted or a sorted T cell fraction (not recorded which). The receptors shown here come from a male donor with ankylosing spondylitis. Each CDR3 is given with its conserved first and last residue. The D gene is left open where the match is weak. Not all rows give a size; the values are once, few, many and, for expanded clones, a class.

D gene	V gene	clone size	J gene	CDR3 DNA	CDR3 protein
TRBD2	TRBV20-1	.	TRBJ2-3	TGCAGTGCCGAATATACTAGCGGGGGGGCCTCGCGCACAGATACGCAGTATTTT	CSAEYTSGGASRTDTQYF
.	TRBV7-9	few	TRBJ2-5	TGTGCCAGCAGCTTAGTCACGGGGAATCAAGAGACCCAGTACTTC	CASSLVTGNQETQYF
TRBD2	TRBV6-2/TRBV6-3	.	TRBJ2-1	TGTGCCAGCAGTTCCACGGGGCGGGGGGTCCGTAATGAGCAGTTCTTC	CASSSTGRGVRNEQFF
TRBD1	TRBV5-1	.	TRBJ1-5	TGCGCCAGCAGCTTAACAGGGGACGATCAGCCCCAGCATTTT	CASSLTGDDQPQHF
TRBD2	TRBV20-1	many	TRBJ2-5	TGCAGTGCTACAGCGGGAGGGCCTGGGGAGACCCAGTACTTC	CSATAGGPGETQYF
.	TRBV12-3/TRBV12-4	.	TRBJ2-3	TGTGCCAGCAGTTTGACAGGGAGGGCAGATACGCAGTATTTT	CASSLTGRADTQYF
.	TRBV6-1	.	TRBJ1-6	TGTGCCAGCAGTGAAGCCGGACAGAGTAATTCACCCCTCCACTTT	CASSEAGQSNSPLHF
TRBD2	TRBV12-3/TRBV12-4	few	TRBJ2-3	TGTGCCAGCGCTGGGACTAGCGGCCCATCGAGCACAGATACGCAGTATTTT	CASAGTSGPSSTDTQYF
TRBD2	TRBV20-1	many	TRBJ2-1	TGCAGTGCTATTACTAGCGGGGGGGCTGGGAATGAGCAGTTCTTC	CSAITSGGAGNEQFF
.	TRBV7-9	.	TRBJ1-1	TGTGCCAGCGGAGGGAAGAACACTGAAGCTTTCTTT	CASGGKNTEAFF
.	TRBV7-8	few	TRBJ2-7	TGTGCCAGCAGCCATGGACGAAGCGAGCAGTACTTC	CASSHGRSEQYF
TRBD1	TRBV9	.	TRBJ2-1	TGTGCCAGCAGCGCGACAGGGTTGGGCAATGAGCAGTTCTTC	CASSATGLGNEQFF
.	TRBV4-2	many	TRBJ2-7	TGTGCCAGCAGCCAAGAAAACGAGCAGTACTTC	CASSQENEQYF
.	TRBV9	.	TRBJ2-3	TGTGCCAGCAGCGTAGACTATGGCACAGATACGCAGTATTTT	CASSVDYGTDTQYF
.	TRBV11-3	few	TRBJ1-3	TGTGCCAGCAGCGCCCGGGACTTGGCGCGGGGAAACACCATATATTTT	CASSARDLARGNTIYF
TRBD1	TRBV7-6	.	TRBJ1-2	TGTGCCAGCAGCCCCCGACAGGGGCCCTTGGACTATGGCTACACCTTC	CASSPRQGPLDYGYTF
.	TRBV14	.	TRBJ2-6	TGTGCCAGCAGCCGTAGAGGGGGTTCTGGGGCCAACGTCCTGACTTTC	CASSRRGGSGANVLTF
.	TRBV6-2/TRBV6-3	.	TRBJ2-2	TGTGCCAGCAGTTCTGACACCGGGGAGCTGTTTTTT	CASSSDTGELFF
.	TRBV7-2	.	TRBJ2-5	TGTGCCAGCAGCCTCCGGGGTAGCGGAGTGGAAGAGACCCAGTACTTC	CASSLRGSGVEETQYF
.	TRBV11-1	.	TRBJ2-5	TGTGCCAGCACGCGCCGGAGCCACCAAGAGACCCAGTACTTC	CASTRRSHQETQYF
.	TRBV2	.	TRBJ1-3	TGTGCCTCACGGGCCCAGAGCGCTGGAAACACCATATATTTT	CASRAQSAGNTIYF
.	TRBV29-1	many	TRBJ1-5	TGCAGCGTAGGCGACCCTTATAGCAATCAGCCCCAGCATTTT	CSVGDPYSNQPQHF
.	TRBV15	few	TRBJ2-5	TGTGCCACCAGCAACATAAGGCAGGGTATAGGGGAGACCCAGTACTTC	CATSNIRQGIGETQYF
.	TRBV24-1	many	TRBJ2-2	TGTGCCACCAGTGACCCTCGCTTGGGCACCGGGGAGCTGTTTTTT	CATSDPRLGTGELFF
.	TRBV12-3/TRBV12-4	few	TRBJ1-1	TGTGCCAGCAGTTTTTCCCAGACTGAAGCTTTCTTT	CASSFSQTEAFF
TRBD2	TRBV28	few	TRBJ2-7	TGTGCCAGCGGGGAGGGCGGGAAGGAGCAGTACTTC	CASGEGGKEQYF
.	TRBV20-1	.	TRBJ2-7	TGCAGTGTCTCGACAGATACCTACGAGCAGTACTTC	CSVSTDTYEQYF
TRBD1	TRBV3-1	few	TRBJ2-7	TGTGCCAGCAGCCGGCCAGGGGGCTACGAGCAGTACTTC	CASSRPGGYEQYF
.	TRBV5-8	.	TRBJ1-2	TGTGCCAGCAGCCCCTCCCCCGGCGGACCCTATGGCTACACCTTC	CASSPSPGGPYGYTF
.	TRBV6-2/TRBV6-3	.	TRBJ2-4	TGTGCCAGTACTGCGGGCGGTTCAGGGGAGGCCAAAAACATTCAGTACTTC	CASTAGGSGEAKNIQYF
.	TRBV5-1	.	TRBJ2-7	TGCGCCAGCAGCTTTGGGCAGGAAAGCTACGAGCAGTACTTC	CASSFGQESYEQYF
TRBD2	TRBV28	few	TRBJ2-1	TGTGCCAGCAGCAGGCGGGAGGGCGAGCAGTTCTTC	CASSRREGEQFF
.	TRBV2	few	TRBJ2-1	TGTGCCAGCAGTGTTCGCGGCTATGAGCAGTTCTTC	CASSVRGYEQFF
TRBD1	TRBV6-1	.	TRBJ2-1	TGTGCCACCCGGAGACCGGGACAGGGGGGGGGTGAGCAGTTCTTC	CATRRPGQGGGEQFF
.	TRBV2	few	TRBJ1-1	TGTGCCAGCAGTGAAGTGACACCGAACACTGAAGCTTTCTTT	CASSEVTPNTEAFF
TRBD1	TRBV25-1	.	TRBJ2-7	TGTGCCAGCAGTGCCCTCGGGACAGGGCGCGAGCAGTACTTC	CASSALGTGREQYF
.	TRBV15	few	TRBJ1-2	TGTGCCACCAGCAGAGATAGACAGGCATATGGCTACACCTTC	CATSRDRQAYGYTF
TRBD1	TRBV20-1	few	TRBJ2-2	TGCAGTGCTATCAACGACAGGGTTAGGGTCAGCGGGGAGCTGTTTTTT	CSAINDRVRVSGELFF
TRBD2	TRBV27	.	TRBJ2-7	TGTGCCAGCAGTTTAGTCTTCGGGGACTACCCCTACGAGCAGTACTTC	CASSLVFGDYPYEQYF
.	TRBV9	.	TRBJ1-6	TGTGCCAGCAGCGCGGACAGTGATTCACCCCTCCACTTT	CASSADSDSPLHF
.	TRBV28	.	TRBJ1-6	TGTGCCAGCAGCCTAGTCGAGAATTCACCCCTCCACTTT	CASSLVENSPLHF
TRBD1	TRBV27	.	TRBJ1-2	TGTGCCAGCAGTCCCGAGACAGGGATCGGCTACACCTTC	CASSPETGIGYTF
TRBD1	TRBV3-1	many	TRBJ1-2	TGTGCCAGCTCCAACCGGGACAGGGGGCACTATGGCTACACCTTC	CASSNRDRGHYGYTF
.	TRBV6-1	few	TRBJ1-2	TGTGCCAGCACCTCCGGTAGGCGCCGCTATGGCTACACCTTC	CASTSGRRRYGYTF
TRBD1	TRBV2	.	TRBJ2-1	TGTGCCAGCAGACGAGACAGGGGCAGACACAATGAGCAGTTCTTC	CASRRDRGRHNEQFF
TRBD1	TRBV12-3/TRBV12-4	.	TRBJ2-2	TGTGCCAGCAGTTTGGACAGGATCGCGAACACCGGGGAGCTGTTTTTT	CASSLDRIANTGELFF
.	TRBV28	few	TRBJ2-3	TGTGCCAGCAGCCCCCTCGACAGGGAGGAAGATACGCAGTATTTT	CASSPLDREEDTQYF
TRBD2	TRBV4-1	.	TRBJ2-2	TGCGCCAGCAGCCAAGGAGGACTAGCGGGAGTTGGTGCGAACACCGGGGAGCTGTTTTTT	CASSQGGLAGVGANTGELFF
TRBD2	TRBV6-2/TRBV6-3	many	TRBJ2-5	TGTGCCAGCAGTTCCCCCCGGGCGGGAGGAGAGACCCAGTACTTC	CASSSPRAGGETQYF
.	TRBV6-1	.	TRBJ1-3	TGTGCCAGCAGTGAAGTACGTTCTGGAAACACCATATATTTT	CASSEVRSGNTIYF
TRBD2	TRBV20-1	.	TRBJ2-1	TGCAGTGCTGGGACTAGCTTGGAGCAGTTCTTC	CSAGTSLEQFF
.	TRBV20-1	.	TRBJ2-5	TGCAGTGCTAGAAATCCACAGGTTCCTGAGACCCAGTACTTC	CSARNPQVPETQYF